This TCR beta chain came from a study of T cell changes during pregnancy in multiple sclerosis. J lost 0 bases, V lost 7 bases, and 17 bases had no gene match. This CDR3 comprises 18 residues. CDR1 and CDR2 (germline): LNHDA, SQIVND (reference sequence). The table came from immunoSEQ multiplex PCR; TCRdb's copy has only in-frame clones and leaves some out. The sample holds more than 80,000 clones, roughly 96% seen once. This chain connects TRBV19 to TRBJ1-1; 7 bases align to TRBD1. The TCR comes from a female donor with multiple sclerosis, enrolled in a pregnancy study. The source was peripheral blood, collected in the second trimester of pregnancy. The CDR3 reads CASTLRQGGVGMNTEAFF. As DNA, the CDR3 is TGTGCCAGTACCCTACGACAGGGCGGTGTCGGAATGAACACTGAAGCTTTCTTT.